This T cell receptor (beta chain) stems from a study of cytomegalovirus exposure and HLA in healthy donors. This clone appeared once. PCR used 60 Vbeta primers and 13 Jbeta primers. Generated by immunoSEQ multiplex PCR, the TCRdb table keeps only in-frame clones and is missing some. The sample yields about 110,000 clones, around 74% seen once. This CDR3 is 13 amino acids long. CDR1 is SGHAT and CDR2 is FQNNGV in the germline V gene. Deletions cut 5 bases from V and 4 bases from J, with 10 bases between. The clonotype was recovered from a woman in her thirties or forties in good health and CMV-seropositive. The rearrangement links TRBV11-2 to TRBJ2-3; maybe TRBD2 (5 bases). Sequences were obtained from PBMCs. The CDR3 DNA reads as TGTGCCAGCAGCCGAATCGGGGCAGATACGCAGTATTTT. Protein product: CASSRIGADTQYF.